This entry concerns a single TCR beta chain. This CDR3 spans 15 amino acids. V shed 0 bases, J shed 2 bases, and the junction held 1 base outside the gene matches. CDR1 is GTSNPN and CDR2 is SVGIG in the germline V gene (reference sequence). This record comes from a study of cytomegalovirus exposure and HLA in healthy donors. PCR primers comprised 60 Vbeta and 13 Jbeta primers. Produced via immunoSEQ multiplex PCR; TCRdb's table is partial and in-frame only. The top ten hold 1.5% to 2% of the sample, which has fewer than 200,000 clones, roughly four fifths seen once. V and J are TRBV30 and TRBJ2-3; TRBD2 matches at 11 bases. The clonotype originates from a man over 45 in good health and CMV-seronegative. Sequenced: PBMCs. The CDR3 spells CAWSVLAGDTDTQYF. The CDR3 DNA reads as TGTGCCTGGAGTGTACTAGCGGGGGACACAGATACGCAGTATTTT.